The rows below give T cell receptor beta chains drawn from one sample of a study of blood T cell repertoires in COVID-19. TCRdb's copy holds only in-frame clones and misses some; the assay was immunoSEQ multiplex PCR. Among around 250,000 clones listed, around nine tenths were seen once. The material sequenced was peripheral blood. The origin of the receptors is a man in his forties with active or convalescent COVID-19. CDR3s include the opening cysteine and the closing phenylalanine or tryptophan. Fields, in order: D gene, V gene, J gene, clone size, CDR3 length, CDR3 DNA, CDR3 protein. D genes are given only for firm matches. Clone size is not always given. Where it is, it says once, few, many or a class for expanded clones.

TRBD2	TRBV28	TRBJ2-1	.	18	TGTGCCAGCAGTTTTGTAGCGGGGGCCCACTTCTGGTACAATGAGCAGTTCTTC	CASSFVAGAHFWYNEQFF
.	TRBV29-1	TRBJ2-7	.	14	TGCAGCGTTGAAGACCCGGACAACTACTACGAGCAGTACTTC	CSVEDPDNYYEQYF
.	TRBV24-1	TRBJ1-1	.	14	TGTGCCACCAGTGCCCCGGACCGGGGGGCTGAAGCTTTCTTT	CATSAPDRGAEAFF
.	TRBV5-1	TRBJ2-2	.	12	TGCGCCAGCAGCTTGGCCCGGGGGGAGCTGTTTTTT	CASSLARGELFF
TRBD1	TRBV5-5	TRBJ1-1	few	16	TGTGCCAGCAGCCTCATGGGGACAGGCTGGATGGGAGAAGCTTTCTTT	CASSLMGTGWMGEAFF
.	TRBV30	TRBJ2-7	.	12	TGTGCCTGGATTAGAGAGGGTTCCGAGCAGTACTTC	CAWIREGSEQYF
TRBD1	TRBV28	TRBJ1-1	.	16	TGTGCCAGCAGTCCCGGGGGACAGGGTGAGAACACTGAAGCTTTCTTT	CASSPGGQGENTEAFF
.	TRBV7-2	TRBJ2-7	.	15	TGTGCCAGCACCCTAATCCAGGTGGGTGTCCACGAGCAGTACTTC	CASTLIQVGVHEQYF
.	TRBV25-1	TRBJ1-1	.	14	TGTGCCAGCAGTGAATACGGGGGGCGCACTGAAGCTTTCTTT	CASSEYGGRTEAFF
.	TRBV5-5	TRBJ1-2	.	12	TGTGCCAGCAGCTTGACGGGATATGGCTACACCTTC	CASSLTGYGYTF
.	TRBV7-9	TRBJ2-2	.	12	TGTGCCAGCAGCTTACAGGGCGGGGAGCTGTTTTTT	CASSLQGGELFF
TRBD2	TRBV18	TRBJ2-7	.	14	TGTGCCAGCTCACAGACTAGCGGGATAGCCGAGCAGTACTTC	CASSQTSGIAEQYF
TRBD1	TRBV5-6	TRBJ2-2	.	17	TGTGCCAGCAGCTCGGACAGGAGACTCGCGAACACCGGGGAGCTGTTTTTT	CASSSDRRLANTGELFF
TRBD1	TRBV13	TRBJ1-2	.	16	TGTGCCAGCAGCTTAGCTTCGGGACAGGGTAAGAGTGGCTACACCTTC	CASSLASGQGKSGYTF
TRBD1	TRBV10-3	TRBJ2-3	once	14	TGTGCCATCGGTCGGGACAGGGGCACAGATACGCAGTATTTT	CAIGRDRGTDTQYF
TRBD1	TRBV11-2	TRBJ1-2	.	14	TGTGCCAGCAGCAAGATGCAGGGGGACTATGGCTACACCTTC	CASSKMQGDYGYTF
.	TRBV15	TRBJ2-2	.	12	TGTGCCACCAGCTCCGGGACAGGGGAGCTGTTTTTT	CATSSGTGELFF
.	TRBV5-4	TRBJ1-3	.	15	TGTGCCAGCAGTCGAGGCTTCGACTCTGGAAACACCATATATTTT	CASSRGFDSGNTIYF
.	TRBV5-4	TRBJ1-2	.	14	TGTGCCAGCAGCTTGGCACTGGGAGGGGGTGGCTACACCTTC	CASSLALGGGGYTF
TRBD2	TRBV12-5	TRBJ2-1	.	14	TGTGCTAGTGGTTGGGGGGGTTCCTACAATGAGCAGTTCTTC	CASGWGGSYNEQFF
.	TRBV30	TRBJ2-2	once	11	TGTGCCTGGACCTTCGCCGGGGAGCTGTTTTTT	CAWTFAGELFF
.	TRBV14	TRBJ2-1	once	16	TGTGCCAGCGACAACAGACAGACGAGCTCCTACAATGAGCAGTTCTTC	CASDNRQTSSYNEQFF
TRBD2	TRBV24-1	TRBJ2-1	.	14	TGTGCCACCAGTGTCGTAGCGGGAGCCAGTGAGCAGTTCTTC	CATSVVAGASEQFF
.	TRBV4-1	TRBJ2-5	.	14	TGCGCCAGCAGCCAAGTGCAGGGTATAGAGACCCAGTACTTC	CASSQVQGIETQYF
.	TRBV2	TRBJ2-3	.	14	TGTGCCAGCAGGGCCGTGACTAGAACAGATACGCAGTATTTT	CASRAVTRTDTQYF
TRBD2	TRBV29-1	TRBJ2-3	.	13	TGCAGCGTTCAAGGCGGGGGGGAAGATACGCAGTATTTT	CSVQGGGEDTQYF
.	TRBV4-1	TRBJ2-4	.	16	TGCGCCAGCAGCCAAGATAGGATTGGGGAGAGGAACATTCAGTACTTC	CASSQDRIGERNIQYF
TRBD1	TRBV7-6	TRBJ2-7	once	15	TGTGCCAGCAGCTTAGAGACAGGGAACTCCTACGAGCAGTACTTC	CASSLETGNSYEQYF
.	TRBV5-6	TRBJ1-2	.	14	TGTGCCAGCAGCTTTTTTGGCAGGGAAGATGGCTACACCTTC	CASSFFGREDGYTF
.	TRBV19	TRBJ2-1	.	17	TGTGCCAGTAGTACCAATGTCAGGCTAGCGAGCGTCCATGAGCAGTTCTTC	CASSTNVRLASVHEQFF
.	TRBV9	TRBJ2-1	.	16	TGTGCCAGCAGCGTAGACTCCCCGAGCTCCTACAATGAGCAGTTCTTC	CASSVDSPSSYNEQFF
.	TRBV19	TRBJ1-1	.	13	TGTGCCAGTAGGGTAGGGACACACACTGAAGCTTTCTTT	CASRVGTHTEAFF
.	TRBV7-9	TRBJ2-5	.	13	TGTGCCAGCAGCTCGAGCAACCTAGAGACCCAGTACTTC	CASSSSNLETQYF
TRBD1	TRBV5-1	TRBJ1-1	.	16	TGCGCCAGCAGCCCACAGGGGCGCGGGATGAACACTGAAGCTTTCTTT	CASSPQGRGMNTEAFF
TRBD1	TRBV5-6	TRBJ1-2	.	15	TGTGCCAGCAGCTTGTGGGGGACAGGTTCGGATGGCTACACCTTC	CASSLWGTGSDGYTF
TRBD1	TRBV13	TRBJ2-1	.	14	TGTGCCAGCAGCTTGGGACAGGGGGCCAATGAGCAGTTCTTC	CASSLGQGANEQFF
TRBD1	TRBV4-2	TRBJ1-2	.	15	TGTGCCAGCAGCCAAGATCAGTCAGGGGGCCTTGGCTACACCTTC	CASSQDQSGGLGYTF
.	TRBV2	TRBJ1-5	few	16	TGTGCCAGCAGTGACCTGTCACAGTGGGGCAATCAGCCCCAGCATTTT	CASSDLSQWGNQPQHF
.	TRBV19	TRBJ1-2	.	14	TGTGCCAGTAGCCCAAGGGGGGGAATCTATGGCTACACCTTC	CASSPRGGIYGYTF
TRBD1	TRBV28	TRBJ1-2	.	15	TGTGCCAGCAGTATGACCAGGGGGATAGGCTATGGCTACACCTTC	CASSMTRGIGYGYTF
TRBD1	TRBV5-1	TRBJ2-7	.	15	TGCGCCAGCAGCAGCCGGGACAGGGCGTCAGGCGAGCAGTACTTC	CASSSRDRASGEQYF
.	TRBV19	TRBJ2-7	.	15	TGTGCCAGTAGTATAGATACGGTGAGCTCCTACGAGCAGTACTTC	CASSIDTVSSYEQYF
.	TRBV7-3	TRBJ2-5	.	13	TGTGCCAGCAGCTTATTAGCGGAAGAGACCCAGTACTTC	CASSLLAEETQYF
.	TRBV6-5	TRBJ1-2	.	15	TGTGCCAGCACAGGGTTCGGGGGGCTCGCGGGAGGCTACACCTTC	CASTGFGGLAGGYTF
TRBD1	TRBV18	TRBJ1-4	.	15	TGTGCCAGCTCACCTAGCAGACAGGGGGACGAAAAACTGTTTTTT	CASSPSRQGDEKLFF
TRBD1	TRBV25-1	TRBJ1-1	.	15	TGTGCCAGCAGTGACGTCCCCCAGGGGGGCACTGAAGCTTTCTTT	CASSDVPQGGTEAFF
.	TRBV19	TRBJ2-7	.	13	TGTGCCAGTAGTCGCCGACAGGTCTACGAGCAGTACTTC	CASSRRQVYEQYF
.	TRBV30	TRBJ1-4	.	14	TGTGCCTGGAGTCAAACAGGCATTACCGAAAAACTGTTTTTT	CAWSQTGITEKLFF
TRBD2	TRBV5-4	TRBJ2-1	.	16	TGTGCCAGCAGCTCCGGACTAGCGAGCCCCTACAATGAGCAGTTCTTC	CASSSGLASPYNEQFF
TRBD1	TRBV7-9	TRBJ1-1	.	14	TGTGCCAGCAGCTCGACCGGGACAGTTCCTGAAGCTTTCTTT	CASSSTGTVPEAFF
.	TRBV6-5	TRBJ2-3	.	13	TGTGCCAGCTGCCGGGGAGGTGCAGATACGCAGTATTTT	CASCRGGADTQYF
TRBD1	TRBV27	TRBJ1-5	.	15	TGTGCCAGCTCCAAACAAGGGGGCGCAGGGCAGCCCCAGCATTTT	CASSKQGGAGQPQHF
.	TRBV19	TRBJ1-5	.	16	TGTGCCAGTAGTATTAGAATTCAGGGTGGTTTAGAGCCCCAGCATTTT	CASSIRIQGGLEPQHF
TRBD2	TRBV6-6	TRBJ2-3	.	16	TGTGCCAGCAGTCCCCGGGTCGTGGCGGGAGAAGATACGCAGTATTTT	CASSPRVVAGEDTQYF
.	TRBV18	TRBJ2-1	.	16	TGTGCCAGCTCACCAGCTTCGGGGAGGCCCTACAATGAGCAGTTCTTC	CASSPASGRPYNEQFF